These T cell receptor beta chains were read from a single sample in a study of metastatic and nonmetastatic thyroid tumors. With MiXCR, TCRdb reprocessed the PCR reads. The sample holds 15,000 to 20,000 clones, approximately 30% seen once. Source material: tumor tissue. Receptors were obtained from a female donor with papillary thyroid cancer or a benign thyroid nodule (not recorded which). Some clones in this sample may be carry-over from other donors' samples. Both conserved end residues are part of each CDR3. Fields, in order: clone size, CDR3 length, J gene, V gene, D gene, CDR3 protein, CDR3 DNA. D genes are given only for firm matches. Size values are once, few and many counts, or a class for expanded clones, and some rows have none.

many 12 TRBJ2-7 TRBV5-5 - CASSWPGGEQYF TGTGCCAGCAGCTGGCCCGGGGGCGAGCAGTACTTC
medium-sized 13 TRBJ1-2 TRBV4-1 - CASSHGGSYGYTF TGCGCCAGCAGCCACGGGGGCAGCTATGGCTACACCTTC
many 13 TRBJ1-1 TRBV7-9 - CASSFSGGAEAFF TGTGCCAGCAGCTTTTCTGGTGGCGCTGAAGCTTTCTTT
- 14 TRBJ2-5 TRBV7-8 - CASSAGRHGETQYF TGTGCCAGCAGCGCGGGCCGCCACGGAGAGACCCAGTACTTC
many 15 TRBJ1-2 TRBV6-5 - CASSYIGGTGYGYTF TGTGCCAGCAGTTACATCGGGGGCACTGGGTATGGCTACACCTTC
many 17 TRBJ2-6 TRBV5-1 TRBD1 CASQPGQGAPGANVLTF TGCGCCAGCCAACCGGGACAGGGGGCGCCTGGGGCCAACGTCCTGACTTTC
- 13 TRBJ1-4 TRBV12-3/TRBV12-4 - CASSFIGSEKLFF TGTGCCAGCAGTTTCATTGGTTCTGAAAAACTGTTTTTT
few 16 TRBJ2-1 TRBV27 - CASSTPSGRAYNEQFF TGTGCCAGCAGTACCCCCAGTGGGCGAGCCTACAATGAGCAGTTCTTC
few 15 TRBJ2-7 TRBV11-3 TRBD2 CASSGGLAGTYEQYF TGTGCCAGCAGCGGGGGACTAGCGGGGACCTACGAGCAGTACTTC
many 13 TRBJ1-2 TRBV10-3 - CAINRLANYGYTF TGTGCCATCAATCGTCTTGCTAACTATGGCTACACCTTC
many 13 TRBJ2-1 TRBV5-6 - CASSFGSGNEQFF TGTGCCAGCAGCTTTGGTTCTGGGAATGAGCAGTTCTTC
- 12 TRBJ2-3 TRBV20-1 - CSAREDTQTQYF TGCAGTGCTAGAGAGGATACCCAGACGCAGTATTTT
many 14 TRBJ1-2 TRBV3-1 - CASSQHRDGGGYTF TGTGCCAGCAGCCAACACAGAGACGGCGGCGGCTACACCTTC
- 14 TRBJ2-7 TRBV11-2 TRBD1 CASRIPGQGKEQYF TGTGCCAGCAGGATCCCGGGACAGGGGAAAGAGCAGTACTTC
medium-sized 14 TRBJ2-7 TRBV6-1 TRBD1 CASSVGQVAYEQYF TGTGCCAGCAGTGTGGGACAGGTTGCCTACGAGCAGTACTTC
many 19 TRBJ1-6 TRBV5-1 TRBD1 CASSLEGQGPSSYNSPLHF TGCGCCAGCAGCTTGGAGGGACAGGGCCCGAGCTCCTATAATTCACCCCTCCACTTT
many 16 TRBJ1-2 TRBV20-1 TRBD1 CSASRLKGTVDYGYTF TGCAGTGCTAGTCGCTTAAAAGGGACAGTTGATTATGGCTACACCTTC
- 15 TRBJ2-6 TRBV11-1 TRBD1 CASSAGGSGANVLTF TGTGCCAGCAGCGCAGGGGGATCTGGGGCCAACGTCCTGACTTTC
- 13 TRBJ1-6 TRBV6-2/TRBV6-3 - CASIYSDNSPLHF TGTGCCAGCATTTACTCGGATAATTCACCCCTCCACTTT
many 12 TRBJ2-7 TRBV5-8 - CASSLSLYEQYF TGTGCCAGCAGCTTGAGCCTATACGAGCAGTACTTC
medium-sized 16 TRBJ2-1 TRBV2 - CASSEAEAPSYNEQFF TGTGCCAGCAGTGAAGCGGAAGCGCCCTCCTACAATGAGCAGTTCTTC
medium-sized 13 TRBJ2-7 TRBV30 - CAWNPSSSYEQYF TGTGCCTGGAATCCCTCGAGCTCCTACGAGCAGTACTTC
- 13 TRBJ2-1 TRBV20-1 TRBD2 CSARRLASDEQFF TGCAGTGCTAGAAGACTAGCGTCCGATGAGCAGTTCTTC
- 14 TRBJ1-1 TRBV20-1 - CSARCMWMNTEAFF TGCAGTGCTAGATGCATGTGGATGAACACTGAAGCTTTCTTT
- 12 TRBJ2-2 TRBV28 - CASSLVWLELFF TGTGCCAGCAGTTTAGTCTGGTTGGAGCTGTTTTTT
many 13 TRBJ1-2 TRBV7-3 - CASSSQGYYGYTF TGTGCCAGCAGCTCACAGGGTTACTATGGCTACACCTTC
many 12 TRBJ1-1 TRBV7-9 - CASSLGPTEAFF TGTGCCAGCAGCTTAGGGCCTACTGAAGCTTTCTTT
many 11 TRBJ2-7 TRBV29-1 - CSSRRTAEQYF TGCAGCTCCCGCCGCACGGCAGAGCAGTACTTC
once 12 TRBJ1-1 TRBV20-1 - CSAKTGNTEAFF TGCAGTGCTAAAACAGGAAACACTGAAGCTTTCTTT
few 14 TRBJ2-1 TRBV6-1 - CASSGGRGYNEQFF TGTGCCAGCAGTGGGGGCCGGGGATACAATGAGCAGTTCTTC
- 14 TRBJ2-3 TRBV6-1 TRBD2 CASGGTSGGSTQYF TGTGCCAGCGGAGGGACTAGCGGGGGTAGTACGCAGTATTTT
many 15 TRBJ2-2 TRBV19 - CATRLQAGATGELFF TGTGCCACCAGGTTACAGGCGGGGGCGACCGGGGAGCTGTTTTTT
few 16 TRBJ2-3 TRBV6-1 TRBD2 CASSQPIGTSGARTDF TGTGCCAGCAGTCAACCGATCGGGACTAGCGGGGCGAGGACGGATTTT
few 16 TRBJ2-1 TRBV6-5 TRBD1 CASSYSTGGPYNEQFF TGTGCCAGCAGTTACTCGACAGGGGGCCCCTACAATGAGCAGTTCTTC
- 13 TRBJ2-7 TRBV7-8 - CASSFQDSGEQYF TGTGCCAGCAGCTTCCAGGATTCGGGAGAGCAGTACTTC
many 13 TRBJ1-2 TRBV29-1 TRBD1 CSVGQGAGYGYTF TGCAGCGTTGGTCAGGGGGCAGGCTATGGCTACACCTTC
many 16 TRBJ2-5 TRBV7-3 TRBD1 CASSQTGGVGRETQYF TGTGCCAGCAGCCAAACAGGGGGCGTTGGGCGGGAGACCCAGTACTTC
many 13 TRBJ1-2 TRBV20-1 - CSASNRAGYGYTF TGCAGTGCGTCTAACAGGGCGGGGTATGGCTACACCTTC
- 14 TRBJ2-5 TRBV11-2 - CASSLSGAPETQYF TGTGCCAGCAGCTTATCGGGGGCCCCGGAGACCCAGTACTTC
medium-sized 11 TRBJ2-7 TRBV30 - CAYEDGYEQYF TGTGCCTACGAGGACGGGTACGAGCAGTACTTC
many 11 TRBJ2-7 TRBV5-4 - CASSQLDEQYF TGCGCCAGCAGCCAATTGGACGAGCAGTACTTC
- 17 TRBJ2-1 TRBV6-5 - CASSSVRVVAGCYEQFF TGTGCCAGCAGTTCGGTTCGCGTGGTAGCTGGGTGCTATGAGCAGTTCTTC
medium-sized 12 TRBJ1-4 TRBV5-1 - CASSLGGEKLFF TGCGCCAGCAGCTTGGGGGGTGAAAAACTGTTTTTT
few 15 TRBJ2-7 TRBV6-1 TRBD2 CASSEAAGGVNEQYF TGTGCCAGCAGTGAAGCAGCGGGAGGAGTGAACGAGCAGTACTTC
many 14 TRBJ2-3 TRBV19 TRBD1 CASTDRASTDTQYF TGTGCCAGTACGGACAGGGCTAGCACAGATACGCAGTATTTT
large 13 TRBJ2-7 TRBV27 - CASKREQGYEQYF TGTGCCAGTAAGCGGGAACAGGGGTACGAGCAGTACTTC
many 12 TRBJ1-3 TRBV10-3 - CATGPSGNTIYF TGTGCCACCGGCCCTAGCGGAAACACCATATATTTT
- 14 TRBJ2-5 TRBV10-1 TRBD2 CASISGGARETQYF TGCGCCAGCATTAGCGGGGGGGCCCGGGAGACCCAGTACTTT
- 15 TRBJ2-3 TRBV6-4 TRBD2 CASSGAGVITDTQYF TGTGCCAGCAGTGGAGCGGGAGTAATAACAGATACGCAGTATTTT
- 14 TRBJ2-2 TRBV6-5 - CASSYEGYTGELFF TGTGCCAGCAGTTACGAGGGCTACACCGGGGAGCTGTTTTTT
- 15 TRBJ2-7 TRBV5-6 - CASISTGRESYEQYF TGTGCCAGCATTTCTACAGGTCGAGAATCATACGAGCAGTACTTC
few 14 TRBJ1-2 TRBV19 TRBD1 CASRGQGCNYCYTF TGTGCCAGTAGAGGACAGGGTTGTAACTATTGCTACACCTTC
- 13 TRBJ1-2 TRBV6-1 TRBD1 CASSEGQGVGYTF TGTGCCAGCAGTGAAGGTCAGGGGGTCGGCTACACCTTC
many 15 TRBJ1-1 TRBV5-1 - CASSLWGAQGTEAFF TGCGCCAGCAGCTTGTGGGGGGCGCAGGGCACTGAAGCTTTCTTT
few 13 TRBJ1-2 TRBV15 - CATSSPGKRGYTF TGTGCCACCAGCAGCCCGGGAAAGCGGGGATACACCTTC
few 15 TRBJ1-1 TRBV12-3/TRBV12-4 - CASRFRRERGTEAFF TGTGCCAGCAGGTTCCGAAGGGAACGGGGCACTGAAGCTTTCTTT
- 16 TRBJ2-1 TRBV20-1 TRBD2 CSLEGSSGDRRNEQFF TGCAGTCTCGAGGGGTCTAGCGGGGATCGCCGAAATGAGCAGTTCTTC
medium-sized 15 TRBJ2-2 TRBV4-1 - CASSQAGAHTGELFF TGCGCCAGCAGCCAAGCAGGGGCCCACACCGGGGAGCTGTTTTTT
many 11 TRBJ2-5 TRBV7-2 - CASSLVKTQYF TGTGCCAGCAGCTTGGTCAAGACCCAGTACTTC